This is a list of T cell receptor beta chains from one sample in a study of lymphopenia after photon versus proton radiotherapy. Here immunoSEQ multiplex PCR was the method, and the copy in TCRdb shows in-frame clones only, minus some. The table has 35,000 to 50,000 clones, 80% to 95% seen once. The sequencing used peripheral blood, collected from a patient treated with photon-based radiotherapy. The receptors stem from a man between 60 and 75 years old with cholangiocarcinoma. The CDR3 runs from the conserved cysteine through the conserved F or W. Each record gives: J gene, V gene, clone size, D gene, CDR3 protein. The D gene is left open where the match is weak. Size is stated for part of the rows, as once, few or many counts, or as a class when the clone is expanded.

TRBJ2-2 TRBV12-5 NA TRBD1 CASGLGEGATGELFF
TRBJ2-1 TRBV4-1 NA NA CASSQARDFYNEQFF
TRBJ2-1 TRBV10-2 NA NA CASSDWVNEQFF
TRBJ2-1 TRBV2 NA NA CANTQAPYNEQFF
TRBJ1-2 TRBV28 once TRBD1 CASSSIDRDYGYTF
TRBJ1-6 TRBV27 NA NA CASGGRALHF
TRBJ1-5 TRBV5-1 NA NA CASSLAAGSNQPQHF
TRBJ1-1 TRBV5-1 NA NA CASRPRVFNTEAFF
TRBJ2-3 TRBV6-6 NA NA CASSGSRTDTQYF
TRBJ1-5 TRBV19 once NA CASSIDLFQPQHF
TRBJ2-7 TRBV10-3 NA TRBD1 CAISESKLTGTYEQYF
TRBJ1-4 TRBV10-2 NA TRBD1 CASSEKTGGADEKLFF
TRBJ2-1 TRBV7-6 NA NA CASSSVTAGEQFF
TRBJ1-5 TRBV5-6 NA TRBD1 CASSFDRDQPQHF
TRBJ2-2 TRBV28 NA TRBD1 CASSFPQGARTGELFF
TRBJ2-7 TRBV6-1 NA NA CASRLAGTSLYEQYF
TRBJ2-1 TRBV6-6 NA TRBD1 CASSYLGQNSYNEQFF
TRBJ1-5 TRBV19 NA NA CASRQGGDQPQHF
TRBJ1-5 TRBV5-5 NA NA CASSFTGTPQPQHF
TRBJ2-7 TRBV5-5 NA NA CASSLGQIYEQYF
TRBJ2-5 TRBV27 NA TRBD1 CASSSPGQGRETQYF
TRBJ1-2 TRBV7-9 NA NA CASSFAAAGYTF
TRBJ2-7 TRBV4-3 NA NA CASSQDQQSYEQYF
TRBJ2-2 TRBV27 NA NA CASSLNRATGELFF
TRBJ1-1 TRBV27 once NA CASSQRADTEAFF
TRBJ2-3 TRBV7-9 NA NA CASSLEGQTDTQYF
TRBJ2-2 TRBV18 NA NA CASSPSAGKTGELFF
TRBJ1-1 TRBV2 few NA CASSEAQGEAFF
TRBJ1-2 TRBV9 once NA CASRPQVGEGWGYTF
TRBJ1-2 TRBV12-5 NA TRBD1 CASGPGQAALYYGYTF
TRBJ1-2 TRBV5-1 NA NA CASSLGTDQVDGYTF
TRBJ1-1 TRBV7-9 NA TRBD1 CASSLGQGLSEAFF
TRBJ2-1 TRBV5-1 NA TRBD2 CASQTGEAGTGNEQFF
TRBJ2-5 TRBV23-1 few TRBD1 CASSQSGRGQEGETQYF
TRBJ2-1 TRBV28 NA TRBD2 CASSLPGLAGGGEQFF
TRBJ2-1 TRBV11-1 NA TRBD1 CASSLDRSSYNEQFF
TRBJ1-2 TRBV7-8 NA TRBD1 CASSRDRDGYGYTF
TRBJ2-3 TRBV2 NA TRBD2 CASSVARGRAGGTDTQYF
TRBJ2-5 TRBV6-6 NA NA CASSPGGTQYF
TRBJ2-7 TRBV5-8 NA NA CASSLVAGLSYEQYF
TRBJ1-1 TRBV29-1 NA NA CSVDSLGAAFF
TRBJ2-3 TRBV5-1 NA TRBD1 CASSHRGQGFLDTQYF
TRBJ1-2 TRBV18 NA TRBD1 CASSPETGPYGYTF
TRBJ2-1 TRBV7-9 NA TRBD2 CASSFTSGGANEQFF
TRBJ1-1 TRBV19 NA NA CASSNQGFTEAFF
TRBJ1-5 TRBV27 NA NA CASSLTGGGNQPQHF
TRBJ1-4 TRBV28 NA NA CASSSNREGLFF
TRBJ2-3 TRBV10-3 few TRBD2 CAISGSLAGGSSRTDTQYF
TRBJ1-5 TRBV28 once NA CASSLFPYILSNQPQHF
TRBJ1-2 TRBV7-9 NA NA CASSLEQGSGYTF
TRBJ1-1 TRBV27 NA NA CASSLLQGPAFF
TRBJ2-5 TRBV19 once NA CASSLTARTDQETQYF
TRBJ2-7 TRBV2 NA NA CASSGTSRSSRTYEQYF
TRBJ2-5 TRBV2 NA TRBD1 CASSENRGPQETQYF
TRBJ2-7 TRBV19 NA NA CASSPTSEYEQYF